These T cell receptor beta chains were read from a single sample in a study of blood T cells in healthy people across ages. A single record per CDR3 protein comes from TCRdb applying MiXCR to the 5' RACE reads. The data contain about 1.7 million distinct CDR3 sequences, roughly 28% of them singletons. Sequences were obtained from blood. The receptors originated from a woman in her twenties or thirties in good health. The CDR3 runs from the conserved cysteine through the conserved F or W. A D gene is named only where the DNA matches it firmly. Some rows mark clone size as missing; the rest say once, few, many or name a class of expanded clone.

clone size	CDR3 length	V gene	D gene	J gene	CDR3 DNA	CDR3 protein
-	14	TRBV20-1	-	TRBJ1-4	TGCAGTGCTATAGGAGGGGCTGGGGAGGAAAAACTGTTTTTT	CSAIGGAGEEKLFF
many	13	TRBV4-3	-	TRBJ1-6	TGCGCCAGCAGCCAAGAGCAGGCTTCACCCCTCCACTTT	CASSQEQASPLHF
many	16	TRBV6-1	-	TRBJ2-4	TGTGCCAGCAGTGAAATAGGGGGGGGAAGTAAAAACATTCAGTACTTC	CASSEIGGGSKNIQYF
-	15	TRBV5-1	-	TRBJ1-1	TGCGCCAGCAGCATAGACGGAGCTGGGAACACTGAAGCTTTCTTT	CASSIDGAGNTEAFF
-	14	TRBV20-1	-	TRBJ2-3	TGCAGTGCTAGAGATCCCTTTCAATCAGATACGCAGTATTTT	CSARDPFQSDTQYF
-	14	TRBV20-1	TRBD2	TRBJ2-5	TGCAGTGCTGCGACTAGCGGGGGCCGGGAGACCCAGTACTTC	CSAATSGGRETQYF
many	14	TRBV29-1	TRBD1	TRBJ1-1	TGCAGCTCCCGACAGGGAAGGGGGAACACTGAAGCTTTCTTT	CSSRQGRGNTEAFF
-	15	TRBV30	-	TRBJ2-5	TGTGTCTGGAGTGAGTGGGGGGCGCGGCAAGAGACCCAGTACTTC	CVWSEWGARQETQYF
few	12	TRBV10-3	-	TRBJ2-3	TGTGCCACCGGGATAGGCACAGATACGCAGTATTTT	CATGIGTDTQYF
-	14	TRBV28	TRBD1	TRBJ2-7	TGTGCCAGCAGTTTCGGGACAGTGACCTACGAGCAGTACTTC	CASSFGTVTYEQYF
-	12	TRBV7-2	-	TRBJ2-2	TGTGCCAGCACACGTCGCACCGGGGAGCTGTTTTTT	CASTRRTGELFF
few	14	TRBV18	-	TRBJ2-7	TGTGCCAGCTCACCTGACGAGGTTTCGTCCGAGCAGTACTTC	CASSPDEVSSEQYF
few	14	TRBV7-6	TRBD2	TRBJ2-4	TGTGCCAGCAGCTTAGACCCGGGGGGGAACATTCAGTACTTC	CASSLDPGGNIQYF
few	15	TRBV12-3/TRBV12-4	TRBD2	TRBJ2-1	TGTGCCAGCAGCCCACCTAGCGGGGGGGGAGATGAGCAGTTCTTC	CASSPPSGGGDEQFF